Reported below is one TCR beta chain. V trimming: 5 bases; J trimming: 3 bases; junction bases outside the gene matches: 7. Germline CDR1 and CDR2: KGHDR and SFDVKD. The CDR3 is made up of 16 amino acids. Libraries were prepared by immunoSEQ multiplex PCR; TCRdb keeps only in-frame clonotypes and omits some of them. Altogether some 240,000 clones are present, around 82% being singletons, with the ten largest covering over 7%. This entry belongs to a study of blood T cell repertoires in COVID-19. As for the study in general: Italy, Spain and the United States were the sources of the convalescent and acute COVID-19 samples.

Sequenced: peripheral blood. The chain links TRBV24-1 to TRBJ2-3, with 10 bases that match TRBD2. This receptor was identified in a woman aged 65 to 85 with acute or convalescent COVID-19. As DNA, the CDR3 is TGTGCCACCAGTGTCGTTCTAGCGGGGGAGACAGATACGCAGTATTTT. Protein: CATSVVLAGETDTQYF.